This T cell receptor (beta chain) appears in the sequencing data of a study of molecular identifiers for immune sequencing clone quantification. Points from the study as a whole: Underestimation of highly expanded clone sizes could arise where identical TCR molecules share a barcode.

This clonotype was recorded at least ten times. Its antigen is undetermined. Listed TCR primers and previously described methods were used for bulk TCR libraries. TCRdb redid the calling of the PCR reads with MiXCR, one entry per CDR3 protein. The sample yields under 350,000 distinct CDR3 sequences, 24% seen once. Germline V gene sequence: CDR1 SEHNR, CDR2 FQNEAQ (reference sequence). V lost 3 bases, J lost 1 base, and 15 bases lay in between. CDR3 length: 16 amino acids. The clonotype was recovered from a human donor in good health. Some libraries in this study had Jurkat cell RNA spiked in. The V call is TRBV7-9, the J call TRBJ2-5, with D perhaps matching TRBD1 (6 bases). The sequencing sample was made of naive CD8+ T cells from blood, with Jurkat cell RNA spiked in. Subset indicated: FACS-sorted CD8+CD4-CCR7+CD45RA+ naive T cells. CDR3 sequence: CASSLTRTASQETQYF. CDR3 in DNA: TGTGCCAGCAGCTTGACGAGGACAGCGAGCCAAGAGACCCAGTACTTC.